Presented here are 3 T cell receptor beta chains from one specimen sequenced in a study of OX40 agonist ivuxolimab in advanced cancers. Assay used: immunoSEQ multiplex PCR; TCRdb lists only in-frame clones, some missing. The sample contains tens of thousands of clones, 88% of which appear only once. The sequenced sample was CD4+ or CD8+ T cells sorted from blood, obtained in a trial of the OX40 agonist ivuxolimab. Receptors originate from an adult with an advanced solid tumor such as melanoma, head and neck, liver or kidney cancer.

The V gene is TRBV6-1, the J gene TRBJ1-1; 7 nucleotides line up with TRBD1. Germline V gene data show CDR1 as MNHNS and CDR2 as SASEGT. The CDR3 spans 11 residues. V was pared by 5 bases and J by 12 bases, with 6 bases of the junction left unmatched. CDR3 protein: CASSYDRETFF. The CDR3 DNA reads TGTGCCAGCAGTTACGACAGGGAAACTTTCTTT.

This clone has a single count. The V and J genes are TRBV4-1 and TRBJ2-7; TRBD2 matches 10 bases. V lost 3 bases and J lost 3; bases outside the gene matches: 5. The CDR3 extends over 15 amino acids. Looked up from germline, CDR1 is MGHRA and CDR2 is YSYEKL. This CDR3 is CASSHSSGRNYEQYF. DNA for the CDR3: TGCGCCAGCAGCCACTCTAGCGGGAGAAACTACGAGCAGTACTTC.

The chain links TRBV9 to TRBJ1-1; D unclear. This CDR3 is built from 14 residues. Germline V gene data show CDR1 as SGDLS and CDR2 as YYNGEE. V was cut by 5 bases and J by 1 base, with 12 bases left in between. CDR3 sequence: CASSSLQWNTEAFF. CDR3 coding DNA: TGTGCCAGCAGTTCCCTTCAGTGGAACACTGAAGCTTTCTTT.